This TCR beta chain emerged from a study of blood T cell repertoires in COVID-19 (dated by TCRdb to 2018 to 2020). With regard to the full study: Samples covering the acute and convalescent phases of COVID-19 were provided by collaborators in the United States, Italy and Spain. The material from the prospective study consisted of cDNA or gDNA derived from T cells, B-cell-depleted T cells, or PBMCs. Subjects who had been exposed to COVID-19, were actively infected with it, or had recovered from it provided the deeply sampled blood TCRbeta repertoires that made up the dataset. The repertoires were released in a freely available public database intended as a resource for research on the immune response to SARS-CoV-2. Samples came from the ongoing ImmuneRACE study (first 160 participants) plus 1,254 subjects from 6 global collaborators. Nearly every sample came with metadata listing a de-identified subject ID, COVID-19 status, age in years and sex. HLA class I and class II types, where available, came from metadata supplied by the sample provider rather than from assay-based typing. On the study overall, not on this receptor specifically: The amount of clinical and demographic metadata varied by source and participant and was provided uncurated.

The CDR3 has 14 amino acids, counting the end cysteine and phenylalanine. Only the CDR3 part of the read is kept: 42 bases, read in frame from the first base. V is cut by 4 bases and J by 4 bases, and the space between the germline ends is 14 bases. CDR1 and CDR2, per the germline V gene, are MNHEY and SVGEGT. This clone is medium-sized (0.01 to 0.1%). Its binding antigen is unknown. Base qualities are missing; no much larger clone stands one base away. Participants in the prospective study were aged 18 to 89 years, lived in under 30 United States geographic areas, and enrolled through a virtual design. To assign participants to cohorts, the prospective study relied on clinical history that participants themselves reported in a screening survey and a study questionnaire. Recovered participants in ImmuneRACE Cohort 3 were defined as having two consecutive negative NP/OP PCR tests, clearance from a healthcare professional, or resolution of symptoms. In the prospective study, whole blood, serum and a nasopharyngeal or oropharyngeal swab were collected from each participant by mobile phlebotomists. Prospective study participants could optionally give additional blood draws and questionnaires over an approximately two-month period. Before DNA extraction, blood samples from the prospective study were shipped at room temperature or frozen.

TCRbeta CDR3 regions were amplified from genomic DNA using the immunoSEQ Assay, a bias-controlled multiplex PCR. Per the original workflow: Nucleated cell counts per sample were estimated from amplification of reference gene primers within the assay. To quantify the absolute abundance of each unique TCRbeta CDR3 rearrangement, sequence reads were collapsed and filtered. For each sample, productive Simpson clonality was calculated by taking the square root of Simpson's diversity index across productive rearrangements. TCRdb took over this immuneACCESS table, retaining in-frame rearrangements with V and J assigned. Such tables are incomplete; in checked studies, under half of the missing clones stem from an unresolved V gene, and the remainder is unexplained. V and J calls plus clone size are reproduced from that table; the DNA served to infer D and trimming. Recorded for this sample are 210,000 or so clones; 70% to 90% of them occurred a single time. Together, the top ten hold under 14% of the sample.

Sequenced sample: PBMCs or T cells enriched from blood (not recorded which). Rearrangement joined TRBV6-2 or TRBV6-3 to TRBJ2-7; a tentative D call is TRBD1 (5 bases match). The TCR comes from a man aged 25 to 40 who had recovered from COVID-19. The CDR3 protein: CASSFYQGSYEQYF. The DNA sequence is TGTGCCAGCAGTTTTTATCAGGGTTCGTACGAGCAGTACTTC.